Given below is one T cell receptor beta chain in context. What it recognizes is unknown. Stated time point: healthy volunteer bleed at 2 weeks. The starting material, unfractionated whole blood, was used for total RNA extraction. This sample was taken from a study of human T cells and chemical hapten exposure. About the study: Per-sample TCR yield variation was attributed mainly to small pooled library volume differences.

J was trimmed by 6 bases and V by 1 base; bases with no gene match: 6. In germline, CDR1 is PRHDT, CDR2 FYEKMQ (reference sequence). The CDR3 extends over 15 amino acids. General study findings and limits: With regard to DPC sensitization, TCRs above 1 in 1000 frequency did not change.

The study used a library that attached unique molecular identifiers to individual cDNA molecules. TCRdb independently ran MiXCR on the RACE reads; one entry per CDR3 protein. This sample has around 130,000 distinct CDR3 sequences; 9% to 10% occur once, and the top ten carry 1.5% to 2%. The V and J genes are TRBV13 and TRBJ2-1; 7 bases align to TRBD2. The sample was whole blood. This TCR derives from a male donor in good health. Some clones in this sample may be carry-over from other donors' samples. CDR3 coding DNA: TGTGCCAGCAGCTTAGTACCGGGAGGTAGCAATGAGCAGTTCTTC. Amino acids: CASSLVPGGSNEQFF.